This TCR beta chain is from a study of neoadjuvant nivolumab and ipilimumab in lung cancer. Some clones are missing from TCRdb's copy, which holds only in-frame ones; the method was immunoSEQ multiplex PCR. The sample yields about 29,000 clones, about 78% seen once. From germline, CDR1 is SGHAT and CDR2 FQNNGV. V shed 5 bases and J shed 4 bases, with 15 bases lying between them. This CDR3 has 14 amino acids. The sequence derives from an adult with non-small cell lung cancer. Sequenced here: tumor tissue, sampled after neoadjuvant nivolumab, alone or with ipilimumab, at or shortly before surgery. J is TRBJ2-7 and V is TRBV11-2; no firm D call. The CDR3 reads CASSPIQQSYEQYF. CDR3 nucleotide sequence: TGTGCCAGCAGCCCGATACAGCAGAGTTACGAGCAGTACTTC.